A single T cell receptor (beta chain) is shown here with its context. What it binds is unknown. These data come from a study of CD8 T cells in ankylosing spondylitis. Whole-study findings and limits: Ankylosing spondylitis blood appeared to carry a characteristic TCR beta motif of roughly 8 highly homologous variants.

TCRdb analysed the 5' RACE reads with MiXCR anew, one entry per CDR3 protein. The data show about 540,000 distinct CDR3 sequences, about 13% seen once. The CDR3 extends over 16 amino acids. Germline lookup yields CDR1 KGHDR and CDR2 SFDVKD. V was cut by 4 bases and J by 6 bases, with 20 bases left in between. This sequence joins TRBV24-1 and TRBJ2-5; D is perhaps TRBD2 (6 bases). The sequenced sample was blood, either unsorted or a sorted T cell fraction (not recorded which). The TCR sequence derives from a male donor with ankylosing spondylitis. The CDR3 spells CATSDPVAEPRKTQYF. The CDR3 nucleotides read TGTGCCACCAGTGACCCAGTAGCGGAGCCCCGGAAGACCCAGTACTTC.